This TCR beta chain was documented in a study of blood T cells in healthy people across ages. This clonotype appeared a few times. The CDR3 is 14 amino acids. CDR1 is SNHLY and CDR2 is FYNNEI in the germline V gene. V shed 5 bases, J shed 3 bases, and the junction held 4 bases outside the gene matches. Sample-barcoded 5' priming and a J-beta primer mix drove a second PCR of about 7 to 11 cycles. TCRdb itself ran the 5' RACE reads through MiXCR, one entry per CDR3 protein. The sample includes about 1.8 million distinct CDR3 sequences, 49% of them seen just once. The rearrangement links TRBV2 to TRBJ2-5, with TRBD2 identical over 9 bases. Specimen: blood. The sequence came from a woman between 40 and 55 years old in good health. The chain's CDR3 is CASSWTSVKETQYF. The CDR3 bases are TGTGCCAGCAGTTGGACTAGCGTCAAAGAGACCCAGTACTTC.